This T cell receptor (beta chain) was sequenced during a study of T cells in tuberculosis. Sorting used thawed, overnight-rested PBMC stained with anti-CD3, a viability dye and GMM-loaded CD1B tetramer. C32 glucose monomycolate from Rhodococcus equi was loaded onto the CD1B tetramers. The length of the CDR3 is 15 residues. CDR1 and CDR2 (germline): KGHSH, LQKENI. V lost 5 bases to trimming and J lost 5 bases; unmatched junction nucleotides: 5. This clone has only a few counts. Sequencing was performed with immunoSEQ multiplex PCR; in TCRdb, only in-frame clones are kept and a portion is missing. Altogether tens of thousands of clones are present, roughly 91% being singletons, with the ten largest covering 1.5% to 2%.

Sequenced: CD1b-GMM tetramer-negative cells sorted from PBMCs. The sequence came from an adult woman with latent tuberculosis. The V gene is TRBV18, the J gene TRBJ1-6; 8 bases agree with TRBD1. As DNA, the CDR3 is TGTGCCAGCTCAGCAGGGGGCCTCCATAATTCACCCCTCCACTTT. It translates to CASSAGGLHNSPLHF. The full variable domain, rest sourced from reference TRBV18 and TRBJ1-6, is NAGVMQNPRHLVRRRGQEARLRCSPMKGHSHVYWYRQLPEEGLKFMVYLQKENIIDESGMPKERFSAEFPKEGPSILRIQQVVRGDSAAYFCASSAGGLHNSPLHFGNGTRLTVT.